This entry concerns a single T cell receptor (beta chain). Its cognate antigen is unknown. Only in-frame clones appear in the TCRdb table, and some are missing; sequencing was by immunoSEQ multiplex PCR. The table includes over 150,000 clones, approximately 94% detected once. Pooling of second doses given at about 4 or about 12 weeks was done. Germline loops: CDR1 MDHEN, CDR2 SYDVKM. V dropped 8 bases and J dropped 4 bases, with 14 bases sitting between them. The CDR3 is 14 amino acids. This sample was included in a study of T cell responses to AZD1222 COVID-19 vaccine. Regarding the study as a whole: Per reports, nearly half of all spike-specific TCRs target regions that are unmutated in variants. The study found vaccine-associated CD4 TCRs spanning spike, dominant at 160-218 and 743-854. Just 5 or 6 AZD1222 recipients tested seropositive at baseline.

The TCR comes from an adult who received the AZD1222 COVID-19 vaccine. Sequencing used peripheral blood, obtained 28 days after the second AZD1222 dose. The chain carries TRBV28 and TRBJ1-4; D may be TRBD1 (6 bases). CDR3: CASGQGPINEKLFF. Written as DNA, the CDR3 is TGTGCCAGCGGTCAGGGGCCTATTAATGAAAAACTGTTTTTT.